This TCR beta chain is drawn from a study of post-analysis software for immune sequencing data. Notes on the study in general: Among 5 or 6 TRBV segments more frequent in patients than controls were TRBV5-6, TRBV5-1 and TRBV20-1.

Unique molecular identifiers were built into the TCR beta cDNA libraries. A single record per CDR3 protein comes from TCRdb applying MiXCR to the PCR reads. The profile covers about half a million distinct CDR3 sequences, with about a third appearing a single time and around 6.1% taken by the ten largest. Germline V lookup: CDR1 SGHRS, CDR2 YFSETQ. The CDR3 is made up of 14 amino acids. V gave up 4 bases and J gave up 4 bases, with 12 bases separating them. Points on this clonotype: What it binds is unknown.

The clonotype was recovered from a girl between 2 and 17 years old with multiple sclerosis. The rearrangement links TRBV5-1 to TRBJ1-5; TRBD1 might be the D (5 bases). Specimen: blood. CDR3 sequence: CASSKGTDNQPQHF. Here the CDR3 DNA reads TGCGCCAGCAGCAAGGGGACGGATAATCAGCCCCAGCATTTT. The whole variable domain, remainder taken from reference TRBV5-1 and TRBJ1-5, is KAGVTQTPRYLIKTRGQQVTLSCSPISGHRSVSWYQQTPGQGLQFLFEYFSETQRNKGNFPGRFSGRQFSNSRSEMNVSTLELGDSALYLCASSKGTDNQPQHFGDGTRLSIL.